These 3 T cell receptor beta chains originate from one sample sequenced in a study of T cell repertoires in cytomegalovirus infection. In TCRdb, the reads were re-called with MiXCR into one record per CDR3 protein. Altogether nearly 650,000 distinct CDR3 sequences are present, 20% to 25% being singletons, with the ten largest covering 8%. Sequences were obtained from CD8+ T cells from PBMCs. The receptors were gathered from a human donor in good health (CMV status not recorded). Some clones in this sample may be carry-over from other donors' samples.

This rearrangement joins TRBV13 to TRBJ2-3, with D hard to call. In germline, CDR1 is PRHDT, CDR2 FYEKMQ (reference sequence). V gave up 3 bases and J gave up 2 bases, with 15 bases separating them. The length of the CDR3 is 16 residues. The CDR3 is CASSFSPPGVTDTQYF. The CDR3 DNA sequence: TGTGCCAGCAGCTTCTCCCCGCCCGGTGTCACAGATACGCAGTATTTT.

In regard to this clonotype: This may be a read error: a much more frequent sequence differs by one nucleotide. The chain recombines TRBV2 with TRBJ2-7, with D uncertain. CDR3 length: 12 residues. The germline V gene has CDR1 SNHLY and CDR2 FYNNEI. The CDR3 nucleotides read TGTGTCAGTAAAGACGGAGCCTACGAGCAGTACTTC. It is translated as CVSKDGAYEQYF.

V gene TRBV20-1 combines with J gene TRBJ2-3; TRBD2 is a possible D gene (6 bases). In germline, CDR1 is DFQATT, CDR2 SNEGSKA (reference sequence). Trimming shortened V by 3 bases and J by 4 bases, and 14 bases separated the two germline ends. This CDR3 is built from 14 residues. CDR3 bases: TGCAGTGCTAGTCGGCGGGGTCCCCCAGATACGCAGTATTTT. Protein: CSASRRGPPDTQYF.